This T cell receptor (beta chain) derives from a study of blood T cells in healthy people across ages. The CDR3 is 13 residues long. The germline CDR1 and CDR2 sequences are SQVTM and ANQGSEA. The ends were cut back, 3 bases at V and 2 bases at J, with 10 bases in the middle. Each donor had around 9.8 milliliters of peripheral blood drawn. Per sample, no less than 6 micrograms of total RNA were extracted. With a J-beta primer mix and a sample-barcoded 5' primer, a second PCR ran 7 to 11 cycles. Every molecule of cDNA carried a tag from a template-switch adaptor with 12 random nucleotides. In TCRdb, the 5' RACE reads were re-called with MiXCR into one record per CDR3 protein. The data contain 890,000 or so distinct CDR3 sequences, 55% to 65% of them seen just once; the ten biggest clones take up roughly 26%.

Source material: blood. The chain couples TRBV29-1 to TRBJ1-1; D not certain. This clonotype originated in a man under 40 in good health. CDR3 nucleotide sequence: TGCAGCGTTGAGCCAAGGTTCAACACTGAAGCTTTCTTT. Protein sequence: CSVEPRFNTEAFF.